A selection of T cell receptor beta chains follows, all from one sample in a study of control samples from healthy donors and cancer patients. The data were produced by immunoSEQ multiplex PCR, yet TCRdb's version contains in-frame clones alone and is incomplete. Of about 190,000 clones listed, about 89% are singletons. The sequenced material came from blood. All receptors derive from a man aged 25 to 45 in good health. Both conserved end residues are part of each CDR3. A D gene is named only where the DNA matches it firmly. The listing skips clone size in some rows; elsewhere it reads once, few, many or a size class.

CASSPGAALTYEQYF	TGTGCCAGCTCACCTGGTGCAGCCCTGACCTACGAGCAGTACTTC	NA	TRBV18	TRBJ2-7	NA
CASSSQGNEQYF	TGCGCCAGCAGCTCGCAGGGAAACGAGCAGTACTTC	once	TRBV5-1	TRBJ2-7	NA
CASSFLGGDDYGYTF	TGTGCCAGCAGCTTCCTAGGGGGAGACGACTATGGCTACACCTTC	NA	TRBV11-2	TRBJ1-2	NA
CASSPDRGNTIYF	TGTGCCAGCAGCCCGGACAGAGGAAACACCATATATTTT	NA	TRBV11-2	TRBJ1-3	NA
CASSALARRRETQYF	TGTGCCAGCAGCGCACTAGCGCGCCGGAGGGAGACCCAGTACTTC	NA	TRBV2	TRBJ2-5	TRBD2
CASSVDTGPNTEAFF	TGTGCCAGCAGCGTAGATACAGGCCCGAACACTGAAGCTTTCTTT	NA	TRBV9	TRBJ1-1	NA
CASSQQGSPLHF	TGTGCCAGCAGCCAACAGGGCTCACCCCTCCACTTT	NA	TRBV3-1/TRBV3-2	TRBJ1-6	NA
CASRPGTGGPGNTIYF	TGCGCCAGCCGCCCCGGGACAGGGGGACCTGGAAACACCATATATTTT	NA	TRBV5-1	TRBJ1-3	TRBD1
CASSLTGGKNIQYF	TGTGCCAGCAGCTTGACAGGTGGCAAAAACATTCAGTACTTC	NA	TRBV7-8	TRBJ2-4	NA
CASSLNLHTGELFF	TGCGCCAGCAGCTTGAACTTACACACCGGGGAGCTGTTTTTT	NA	TRBV5-1	TRBJ2-2	NA
CSASVRGRWEKLFF	TGCAGTGCCAGTGTCAGGGGGCGCTGGGAAAAACTGTTTTTT	NA	TRBV20-1	TRBJ1-4	TRBD1
CASWGGYNQPQHF	TGTGCCAGCTGGGGGGGATACAATCAGCCCCAGCATTTT	NA	TRBV19	TRBJ1-5	NA
CSVFGDWYNEQFF	TGCAGCGTTTTTGGGGACTGGTACAATGAGCAGTTCTTC	NA	TRBV29-1	TRBJ2-1	NA
CAWSVRTISTDTQYF	TGTGCCTGGAGTGTTCGTACCATAAGCACAGATACGCAGTATTTT	NA	TRBV30	TRBJ2-3	NA
CASSVNPSFSGANVLTF	TGTGCCAGCAGCGTAAATCCTAGCTTTTCTGGGGCCAACGTCCTGACTTTC	NA	TRBV9	TRBJ2-6	NA
CASSVDGTNSGNTIYF	TGTGCCAGCAGCGTAGATGGGACAAACTCTGGAAACACCATATATTTT	once	TRBV9	TRBJ1-3	NA
CASSDRTGLIGELFF	TGTGCCAGCAGCGACCGGACAGGGCTTATAGGGGAGCTGTTTTTT	NA	TRBV27	TRBJ2-2	TRBD1
CASSLGQGQGQPQHF	TGTGCCAGCAGCTTGGGACAGGGACAGGGTCAGCCCCAGCATTTT	NA	TRBV7-2	TRBJ1-5	TRBD1
CASSEGKVPSSYNSPLHF	TGTGCCAGTAGCGAGGGGAAGGTCCCAAGCTCCTATAATTCACCCCTCCACTTT	NA	TRBV19	TRBJ1-6	NA
CASSKQGVHGYTF	TGTGCCAGTAGTAAGCAGGGCGTACATGGCTACACCTTC	NA	TRBV19	TRBJ1-2	NA
CASSKRDMDRENTGELFF	TGTGCCAGCAGCAAGAGAGATATGGACAGGGAGAACACCGGGGAGCTGTTTTTT	few	TRBV21-1	TRBJ2-2	NA
CAWSVGTGLLEQFF	TGTGCCTGGAGTGTAGGGACAGGGCTTCTTGAGCAGTTCTTC	NA	TRBV30	TRBJ2-1	TRBD1
CASSLHRASYEQYF	TGTGCCAGCAGCTTACACAGGGCCTCCTACGAGCAGTACTTC	NA	TRBV7-2	TRBJ2-7	NA
CASSLGGVAGRNEQFF	TGTGCCAGCAGCTTAGGGGGAGTAGCGGGGCGCAATGAGCAGTTCTTC	NA	TRBV7-2	TRBJ2-1	TRBD2
CASSWGGQSYEQYF	TGTGCCAGCAGTTGGGGCGGACAGAGCTACGAGCAGTACTTC	NA	TRBV6-1	TRBJ2-7	NA
CASSQGAGGAKDTQYF	TGCGCCAGCAGCCAAGGGGCGGGGGGGGCCAAAGATACGCAGTATTTT	NA	TRBV4-1	TRBJ2-3	TRBD2
CASSYPSDAFF	TGTGCCAGCAGTTACCCTTCCGACGCTTTCTTT	NA	TRBV7-9	TRBJ1-1	NA
CASSLGLAGAPTDTQYF	TGTGCCAGCAGCCTCGGACTAGCGGGGGCCCCCACAGATACGCAGTATTTT	NA	TRBV11-2	TRBJ2-3	TRBD2
CASSLRFGGVNTGELFF	TGTGCCAGCAGCTTAAGGTTTGGAGGGGTGAACACCGGGGAGCTGTTTTTT	NA	TRBV7-7	TRBJ2-2	NA
CASSQGWQSYEQYF	TGTGCCAGCAGCCAAGGTTGGCAGAGCTACGAGCAGTACTTC	NA	TRBV3-1/TRBV3-2	TRBJ2-7	NA
CSASIRGSLRPQHF	TGCAGTGCTAGTATAAGAGGGAGCTTGCGGCCCCAGCATTTT	NA	TRBV20-1	TRBJ1-5	NA
CASSLRGTQETQYF	TGTGCCAGCAGCTTGCGGGGGACCCAAGAGACCCAGTACTTC	NA	TRBV3-1/TRBV3-2	TRBJ2-5	TRBD2
CASSEGISGNTIYF	TGTGCCAGCAGTGAAGGGATCTCTGGAAACACCATATATTTT	NA	TRBV6-1	TRBJ1-3	NA
CASSSSGGRMNTEAFF	TGTGCCAGCAGCTCGTCAGGGGGCCGGATGAACACTGAAGCTTTCTTT	NA	TRBV7-8	TRBJ1-1	TRBD1
CASSPAGNTIYF	TGTGCCAGCAGCCCTGCTGGAAACACCATATATTTT	NA	TRBV7-9	TRBJ1-3	NA
CASSLEQGAETFF	TGTGCCAGCAGCTTAGAACAGGGAGCGGAAACTTTCTTT	NA	TRBV7-9	TRBJ1-1	NA
CASSEYSAQGNSPLHF	TGTGCCAGCAGTGAATATTCGGCCCAGGGCAATTCACCCCTCCACTTT	NA	TRBV6-4	TRBJ1-6	NA